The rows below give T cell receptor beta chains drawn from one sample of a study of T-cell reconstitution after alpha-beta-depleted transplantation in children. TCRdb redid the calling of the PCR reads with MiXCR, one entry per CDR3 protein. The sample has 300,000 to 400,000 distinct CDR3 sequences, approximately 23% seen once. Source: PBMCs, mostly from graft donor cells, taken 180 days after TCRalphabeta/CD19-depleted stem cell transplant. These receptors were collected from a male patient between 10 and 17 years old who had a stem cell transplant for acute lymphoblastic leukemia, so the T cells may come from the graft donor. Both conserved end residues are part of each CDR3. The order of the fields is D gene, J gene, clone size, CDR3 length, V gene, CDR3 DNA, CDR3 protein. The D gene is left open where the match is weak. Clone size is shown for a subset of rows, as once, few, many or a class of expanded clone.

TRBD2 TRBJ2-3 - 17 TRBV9 TGTGCCAGCAGCGCCGGACTAGCGGGAGGGCCGGTAGATACGCAGTATTTT CASSAGLAGGPVDTQYF
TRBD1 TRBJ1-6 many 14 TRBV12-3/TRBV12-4 TGTGCCAGCAGTATCCACAGGGGTAATTCACCCCTCCACTTT CASSIHRGNSPLHF
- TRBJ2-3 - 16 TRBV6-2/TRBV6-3 TGTGCCACCCATATCCCGGGACATCCCCGCGCAGATACGCAGTATTTT CATHIPGHPRADTQYF
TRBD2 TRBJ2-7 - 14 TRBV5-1 TGCGCCAGCAGCAATAGCGGGGAACCCTACGAGCAGTACTTC CASSNSGEPYEQYF
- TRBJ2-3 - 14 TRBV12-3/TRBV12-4 TGTGCCAGCAGTTTTGAAGGGTTCACAGATACGCAGTATTTT CASSFEGFTDTQYF
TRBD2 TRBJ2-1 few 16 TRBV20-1 TGCAGTGCTAGTTCGCCGGGACTAGCGGGACTTAATGAGCAGTTCTTC CSASSPGLAGLNEQFF
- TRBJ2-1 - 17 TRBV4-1 TGCGCCAGCAGCCAAGATATCCTCACAGGGAGGCACAATGAGCAGTTCTTC CASSQDILTGRHNEQFF
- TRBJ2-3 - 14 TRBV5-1 TGCGCCAGCAGCTCCCAACATTCGGCAGATACGCAGTATTTT CASSSQHSADTQYF
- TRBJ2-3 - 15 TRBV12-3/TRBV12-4 TGTGCCAGCAGTTTATCTCGAACGGTCGCAGATACGCAGTATTTT CASSLSRTVADTQYF
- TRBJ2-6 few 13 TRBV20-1 TGCAGTGCTTTACAGTATCCCCTCAACGTCCTGACTTTC CSALQYPLNVLTF
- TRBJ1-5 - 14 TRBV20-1 TGCAGTGCTAGGAGGGAGGTGGGCGTGCAGCCCCAGCATTTT CSARREVGVQPQHF
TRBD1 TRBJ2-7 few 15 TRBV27 TGTGCCAGCAGTTTATCCGCCGGGACAGGGGTCGAGCAGTACTTC CASSLSAGTGVEQYF
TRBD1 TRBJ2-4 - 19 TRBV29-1 TGCAGCGTTCAAGGAGGACAGGAGGCCCGAGGACGGACCAAAAACATTCAGTACTTC CSVQGGQEARGRTKNIQYF
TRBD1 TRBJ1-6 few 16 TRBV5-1 TGCGCCAGCAGCCCCAGGGGGCCGGTGTATAATTCACCCCTCCACTTT CASSPRGPVYNSPLHF
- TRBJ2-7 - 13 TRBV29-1 TGCAGCGTGGTTGCGTCAGAATCCTACGAGCAGTACTTC CSVVASESYEQYF
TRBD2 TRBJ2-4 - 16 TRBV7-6 TGTGCCAGCTCAGGACTAGCGGGAGGCGAAGTGGGGATTCAGTACTTC CASSGLAGGEVGIQYF
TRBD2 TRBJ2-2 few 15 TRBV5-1 TGCGCCAGCAGCTTGGGCTATGCGGGGGCCGGGGAGCTGTTTTTT CASSLGYAGAGELFF
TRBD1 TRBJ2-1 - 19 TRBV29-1 TGCAGCGTTGAGGCCTTGACAGGACAGGGGTGGACGGTGGACAATGAGCAGTTCTTC CSVEALTGQGWTVDNEQFF
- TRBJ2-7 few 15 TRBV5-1 TGCGCCAGCAGCACGCTACCGGGACAAACCTACGAGCAGTACTTC CASSTLPGQTYEQYF
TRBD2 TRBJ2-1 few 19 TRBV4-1 TGCGCCAGCAGCCAAGATTCCGGACTAGCGGGAGTAAGCTACAATGAGCAGTTCTTC CASSQDSGLAGVSYNEQFF
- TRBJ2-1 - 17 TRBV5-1 TGCGCCAGCAGCTTGAGGCGAGCTTTGAGCTCCTACAATGAGCAGTTCTTC CASSLRRALSSYNEQFF
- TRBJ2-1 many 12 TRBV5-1 TGCGCCAGCAGCTTTGCGTCGAATGAGCAGTTCTTC CASSFASNEQFF
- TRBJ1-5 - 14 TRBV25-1 TGTGCCAGCAGTGCTACAGGGACGGATCAGCCCCAGCATTTT CASSATGTDQPQHF
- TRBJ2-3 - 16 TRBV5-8 TGTGCCAGCAGCTTGGGGGGTCTAGTGAGCACAGATACGCAGTATTTT CASSLGGLVSTDTQYF
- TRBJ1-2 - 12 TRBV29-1 TGCAGCGTTGGTTTACAGGGCTATGGCTACACCTTC CSVGLQGYGYTF
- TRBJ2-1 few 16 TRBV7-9 TGTGCCAGCAGCTTTGGGGGGCTAGGAGAGTACAATGAGCAGTTCTTC CASSFGGLGEYNEQFF
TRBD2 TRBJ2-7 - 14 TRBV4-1 TGCGCCAGCAGTTCACTAGCGGGAGTCTACGAGCAGTACTTC CASSSLAGVYEQYF
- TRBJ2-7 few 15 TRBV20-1 TGCAGTGCTAAAATTAGTACACGACCCACCTACGAGCAGTACTTC CSAKISTRPTYEQYF
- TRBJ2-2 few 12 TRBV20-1 TGCAGTGGCCGAGCGGACACCGGGGAGCTGTTTTTT CSGRADTGELFF
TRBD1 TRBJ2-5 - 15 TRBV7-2 TGTGCCAGCAGCCAGGACAGGGGGCGGGCAGAGACCCAGTACTTC CASSQDRGRAETQYF
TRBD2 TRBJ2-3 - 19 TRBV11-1 TGTGCCAGCAGCTTTCCCGGGACTCGGAGCGGGAGCGTCACAGATACGCAGTATTTT CASSFPGTRSGSVTDTQYF
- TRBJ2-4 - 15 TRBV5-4 TGTGCCAGCAGCTTCCACGGACTAGCCAAAAACATTCAGTACTTC CASSFHGLAKNIQYF
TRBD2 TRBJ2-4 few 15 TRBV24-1 TGTGCCACCATGCGGCGGGAGGAGGCCAAAAACATTCAGTACTTC CATMRREEAKNIQYF
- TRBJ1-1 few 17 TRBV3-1 TGTGCCAGCAGCCAAGTGTTGAGACCCAGGACGAACACTGAAGCTTTCTTT CASSQVLRPRTNTEAFF
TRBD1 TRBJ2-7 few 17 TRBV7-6 TGTGCCAGCAGCTCCCCTTTCTCCGGACAGGGGGACAGGGAGCAGTACTTC CASSSPFSGQGDREQYF
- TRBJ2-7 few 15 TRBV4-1 TGCGCCAGCAGCCAAGATCCCCCGGGGACCTACGAGCAGTACTTC CASSQDPPGTYEQYF
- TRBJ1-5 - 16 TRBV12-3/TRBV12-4 TGTGCCAGCAGTTTTGGGTATAGGGGGAACAATCAGCCCCAGCATTTT CASSFGYRGNNQPQHF
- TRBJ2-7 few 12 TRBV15 TGTGCCACCAGCAGGGTCTTTCAAGAGCAGTACTTC CATSRVFQEQYF
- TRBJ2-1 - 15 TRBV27 TGTGCCAGCAGTTCATTCGCAAGTCCGGGCAATGAGCAGTTCTTC CASSSFASPGNEQFF
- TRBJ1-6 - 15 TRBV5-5 TGTGCCAGCAGCCATAAACAGGACCCCCTGTCAGCCCTCCACTTT CASSHKQDPLSALHF
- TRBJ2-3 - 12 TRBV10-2 TGCGCCAGCAGGGAGGAGCTAGATACGCAGTATTTT CASREELDTQYF
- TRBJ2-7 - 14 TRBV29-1 TGCAGCGTTGAAGGGAAGCGGGCCCTTGGCGAGCAGTACTTC CSVEGKRALGEQYF
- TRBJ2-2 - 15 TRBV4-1 TGCGCCAGCAGCCAACCCACCACTAGATCCGGGGAGCTGTTTTTT CASSQPTTRSGELFF
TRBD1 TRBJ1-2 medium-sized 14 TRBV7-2 TGTGCCAGCAGGACCGGGACAGGGGCGGGGGGCTACACCTTC CASRTGTGAGGYTF
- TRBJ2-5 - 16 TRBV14 TGTGCCAGCAGCGCTAGCGTGGTGGGAGCGGAAGGGACCCAGTACTTC CASSASVVGAEGTQYF
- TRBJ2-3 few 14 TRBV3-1 TGTGCCAGCAGCCAGAGTCGGAACCTAGATACGCAGTATTTT CASSQSRNLDTQYF